These T cell receptor beta chains were read from a single sample in a study of cytomegalovirus exposure and HLA in healthy donors. The assay was immunoSEQ multiplex PCR, and TCRdb's table has in-frame clones only and misses some. The sample contains tens of thousands of clones, 85% to 95% of which appear only once. The specimen sequenced was PBMCs. These receptors came from a woman younger than 35 in good health and CMV-seropositive. CDR3s include the opening cysteine and the closing phenylalanine or tryptophan. D genes are given only for firm matches. The size of a clone is reported for some rows only, either as once, few or many, or as a class for expanded clones.

clone size | D gene | J gene | V gene | CDR3 DNA | CDR3 protein
once | TRBD2 | TRBJ2-5 | TRBV6-1 | TGTGCCAGCAGTGCCCCTAGCGGGGGAGAGACCCAGTACTTC | CASSAPSGGETQYF
. | TRBD1 | TRBJ1-2 | TRBV6-5 | TGTGCCAGCAGTTACTGGACAGGGGATGGCTACACCTTC | CASSYWTGDGYTF
. | . | TRBJ2-7 | TRBV7-2 | TGTGCCAGCAGCTTAGTCTCCGGCGAGCAGTACTTC | CASSLVSGEQYF
. | TRBD1 | TRBJ2-2 | TRBV19 | TGTGCCAGTAGTTTCGGACAGGGAACGAACACCGGGGAGCTGTTTTTT | CASSFGQGTNTGELFF
. | . | TRBJ2-7 | TRBV4-1 | TGCGCCAGCAGCCAAGAGGAGGGAGCCACCTACGAGCAGTACTTC | CASSQEEGATYEQYF
. | . | TRBJ1-3 | TRBV7-2 | TGTGCCAGCAGCCAAAACAGGCTCGGAAACACCATATATTTT | CASSQNRLGNTIYF
. | . | TRBJ2-2 | TRBV29-1 | TGCAGCGGATTGCGAGGGCTCAACACCGGGGAGCTGTTTTTT | CSGLRGLNTGELFF
. | . | TRBJ2-2 | TRBV19 | TGTGCCGTAACTCCAGGGTCGAGCACCGGGGAGCTGTTTTTT | CAVTPGSSTGELFF
. | . | TRBJ2-5 | TRBV7-6 | TGTGCCAGCAGCTTAACTAGGTTTCGGACCTCAGAGACCCAGTACTTC | CASSLTRFRTSETQYF
. | . | TRBJ1-1 | TRBV4-1 | TGCGCCAGCAGCCCTCTACGGGGAGTTGGGAACACTGAAGCTTTCTTT | CASSPLRGVGNTEAFF
. | . | TRBJ2-2 | TRBV29-1 | TGCAGCGTTGAAGGACAGAACACCGGGGAGCTGTTTTTT | CSVEGQNTGELFF
. | TRBD2 | TRBJ2-7 | TRBV27 | TGTGCCAGCAGTAGCGGGGGCGAGCTCAGGTACTTC | CASSSGGELRYF
. | . | TRBJ2-3 | TRBV9 | TGTGCCAGCAGCGTATACGGGGCCGGGGGTGCAGATACGCAGTATTTT | CASSVYGAGGADTQYF
. | TRBD1 | TRBJ1-1 | TRBV7-8 | TGTGCCAGCAGCTTACCCCGGGACAGTATGAACACTGAAGCTTTCTTT | CASSLPRDSMNTEAFF
. | . | TRBJ2-3 | TRBV7-3 | TGTGCCAGCAGCTTTGGGGCGGCCCGGGGGGATACGCAGTATTTT | CASSFGAARGDTQYF
. | . | TRBJ1-3 | TRBV30 | TGTGCCTGGAGCGAACAAGGAAACACCATATATTTT | CAWSEQGNTIYF
once | . | TRBJ2-5 | TRBV5-6 | TGTGCCAGCAGCTACGCGGGGCAAGAGACCCAGTACTTC | CASSYAGQETQYF
once | . | TRBJ1-2 | TRBV7-9 | TGTGCCAGCAGCCCCGGACAGCCCTGGGTCTATGGCTACACCTTC | CASSPGQPWVYGYTF
. | TRBD2 | TRBJ2-3 | TRBV29-1 | TGCAGCGCCGGGGGGACTGGCGGCACAGATACGCAGTATTTT | CSAGGTGGTDTQYF
. | TRBD1 | TRBJ1-2 | TRBV5-4 | TGTGCCAGCAACCCCGGGACAGGCAGCCCTTATGACTATGGCTACACCTTC | CASNPGTGSPYDYGYTF
once | TRBD2 | TRBJ2-5 | TRBV7-3 | TGTGCCAGCAGCTTAAGCGGGAGCCCGCCAGAGACCCAGTACTTC | CASSLSGSPPETQYF
. | . | TRBJ2-2 | TRBV30 | TGTGCCTGGAAGGAGATAGAGACCGGGGAGCTGTTTTTT | CAWKEIETGELFF
. | TRBD2 | TRBJ2-7 | TRBV27 | TGTGCCAGCAGTCTGGCGGGAGTAGACGAGCAGTACTTC | CASSLAGVDEQYF
. | TRBD1 | TRBJ1-1 | TRBV7-2 | TGTGCCAGCAGCCCTGGACAGGTTGGGTACACTGAAGCTTTCTTT | CASSPGQVGYTEAFF
. | TRBD2 | TRBJ2-3 | TRBV28 | TGTGCCAGCAGTGCGACTAGCGAGCCCCGAGATACGCAGTATTTT | CASSATSEPRDTQYF
. | TRBD1 | TRBJ2-2 | TRBV5-1 | TGCGCCAGCAGCGGACGGACAGGGCTAGACACCGGGGAGCTGTTTTTT | CASSGRTGLDTGELFF
. | TRBD2 | TRBJ2-1 | TRBV11-2 | TGTGCCAGCAGCTTAGCCCTAAGGGGACTAGCGGAAAACAATGAGCAGTTCTTC | CASSLALRGLAENNEQFF
few | . | TRBJ2-5 | TRBV29-1 | TGCAGCGGCGGTCGGGAGACCCAGTACTTC | CSGGRETQYF
. | . | TRBJ1-5 | TRBV5-4 | TGTGCCAGCAGCTTGGACGGGAATCAGCCCCAGCATTTT | CASSLDGNQPQHF
. | . | TRBJ1-1 | TRBV7-2 | TGTGCCAGCAGCTTAGGGAGCACTGAAGCTTTCTTT | CASSLGSTEAFF
. | . | TRBJ2-2 | TRBV6-1 | TGTGCCAGCAGTGAAGGGAGGGGCAGGGCGTACACCGGGGAGCTGTTTTTT | CASSEGRGRAYTGELFF
. | . | TRBJ2-5 | TRBV28 | TGTGCCAGCAGTTTATCGGGCCAAGAGACCCAGTACTTC | CASSLSGQETQYF
. | TRBD1 | TRBJ1-1 | TRBV7-9 | TGTGCCAGCAGCTCAGGGACAGGGGGCAGCAGGACTGAAGCTTTCTTT | CASSSGTGGSRTEAFF
. | . | TRBJ2-6 | TRBV5-8 | TGTGCCAGCAGCCGGGGACTCCTCGGGGGGGCCAACGTCCTGACTTTC | CASSRGLLGGANVLTF
. | TRBD1 | TRBJ1-2 | TRBV7-2 | TGTGCCAGCAGCTTCACGGACAGGGGGCTCGGCTACACCTTC | CASSFTDRGLGYTF
. | . | TRBJ1-1 | TRBV30 | TGTGCCTGGGTTAGTCTGAAGGCTTTCTTT | CAWVSLKAFF
once | TRBD2 | TRBJ2-3 | TRBV18 | TGTGCCAGCTCACTCGGACTAGGGCCAGATACGCAGTATTTT | CASSLGLGPDTQYF
. | . | TRBJ2-7 | TRBV18 | TGTGCCAGCTCACCGAACGGGGGATTGGACGAGCAGTACTTC | CASSPNGGLDEQYF
. | TRBD2 | TRBJ2-7 | TRBV19 | TGTGCCAGTAGTATATGGGCTAGCGGGAACTACGAGCAGTACTTC | CASSIWASGNYEQYF
. | . | TRBJ2-1 | TRBV10-3 | TGTGCCATCAGTGAGGTCGGGAGCAATGAGCAGTTCTTC | CAISEVGSNEQFF
. | TRBD2 | TRBJ2-1 | TRBV12-5 | TGTGCTAGTGGTTCTCCGACTAGCGGGAGGATTGAGCAGTTCTTC | CASGSPTSGRIEQFF
. | TRBD1 | TRBJ2-7 | TRBV6-5 | TGTGCCAGCAGACAGGGGCTCGAGCAGTACTTC | CASRQGLEQYF
. | . | TRBJ2-7 | TRBV6-5 | TGTGCCAGCAGAGAGCGGGCTGGATCCGAGCAGTACTTC | CASRERAGSEQYF
. | TRBD1 | TRBJ1-4 | TRBV4-2 | TGTGCCAGCAGCCAAGCGCAGTCGGGACAGGAAAAACTGTTTTTT | CASSQAQSGQEKLFF
. | . | TRBJ2-7 | TRBV5-4 | TGTGCCAGCAGCTCTCAGGCGTCCTACGAGCAGTACTTC | CASSSQASYEQYF
. | . | TRBJ2-3 | TRBV2 | TGTGCCAGCAGTGAACCCCTGACTAGCGGACCGGCTCAGGGGGCTAGCACAGATACGCAGTATTTT | CASSEPLTSGPAQGASTDTQYF
. | . | TRBJ1-5 | TRBV7-9 | TGTGCCAGCAGCCCGATAGGCAATCAGCCCCAGCATTTT | CASSPIGNQPQHF
. | TRBD2 | TRBJ2-7 | TRBV29-1 | TGCAGCGTCCCGAGATGGGGACTAGCGGGAGGCGAGCAGTACTTC | CSVPRWGLAGGEQYF
. | TRBD2 | TRBJ2-1 | TRBV4-1 | TGCGCCAGCAGCCGAGGACTAGCGGGACTCAATGAGCAGTTCTTC | CASSRGLAGLNEQFF
. | TRBD2 | TRBJ2-5 | TRBV27 | TGTGCCAGCAGTCCGGGACTAGCGGGAGTTGTGTCCCAGTACTTC | CASSPGLAGVVSQYF
. | TRBD1 | TRBJ1-2 | TRBV27 | TGTGCCAGCAGAGGGACAGGGCCCTATGGCTACACCTTC | CASRGTGPYGYTF
. | . | TRBJ2-3 | TRBV9 | TGTGCCAGCAGCGTAGGCCCACACCCCTCGGGTACAGATACGCAGTATTTT | CASSVGPHPSGTDTQYF
. | TRBD1 | TRBJ1-1 | TRBV30 | TGTGCCTGGAGTCCAACCGGGACAGGGGGCTTGAACACTGAAGCTTTCTTT | CAWSPTGTGGLNTEAFF
. | TRBD2 | TRBJ2-1 | TRBV7-8 | TGTGCCAGCAGCTTAGTTGGGGCGGCTAGCGGGAGTTTTTATGAGCAGTTCTTC | CASSLVGAASGSFYEQFF
. | . | TRBJ2-5 | TRBV7-2 | TGTGCCAGCAGCTTCTCGACTAGTGGAGAGACCCAGTACTTC | CASSFSTSGETQYF